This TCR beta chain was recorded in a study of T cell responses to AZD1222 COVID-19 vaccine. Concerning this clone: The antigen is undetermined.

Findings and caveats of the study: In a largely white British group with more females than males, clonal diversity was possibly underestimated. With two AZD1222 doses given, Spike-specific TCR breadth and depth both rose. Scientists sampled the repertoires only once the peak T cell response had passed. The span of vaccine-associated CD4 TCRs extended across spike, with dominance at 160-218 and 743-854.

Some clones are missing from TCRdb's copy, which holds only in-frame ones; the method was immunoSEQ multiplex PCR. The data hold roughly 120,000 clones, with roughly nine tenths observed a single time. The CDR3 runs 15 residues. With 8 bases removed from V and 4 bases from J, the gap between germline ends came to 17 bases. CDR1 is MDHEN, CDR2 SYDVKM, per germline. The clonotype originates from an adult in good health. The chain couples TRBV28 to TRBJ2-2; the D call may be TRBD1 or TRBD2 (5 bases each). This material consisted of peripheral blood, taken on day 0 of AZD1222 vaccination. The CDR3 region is CASARARGPTGELFF. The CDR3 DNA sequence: TGTGCCAGCGCTAGGGCGAGGGGACCCACCGGGGAGCTGTTTTTT.